This T cell receptor (beta chain) is drawn from a study of a mutant IDH1 vaccine in newly diagnosed glioma. As to time point: week 35, safety follow-up. The vaccine gave 300 ug of a 20-mer mutant IDH1 peptide subcutaneously per dose. V lost 5 bases and J lost 3; bases outside the gene matches: 11. Germline loops: CDR1 SGHVS, CDR2 FQNEAQ. CDR3 length: 16 residues. Data came from immunoSEQ multiplex PCR; TCRdb stores just in-frame clones and leaves some out. The sample carries some 66,000 clones, 80% to 90% recorded once. On this clone: Its cognate antigen is unknown.

The source material was PBMCs, sampled from a glioma patient whose treatment included an IDH1 peptide vaccine. This TCR derives from a man aged 30 to 45 with glioma. The V and J genes are TRBV7-8 and TRBJ1-2, with TRBD1 matching over 8 bases. The DNA of the CDR3 is TGTGCCAGCAGCCATATGAGGTCAGGGGGCGACTATGGCTACACCTTC. Protein product: CASSHMRSGGDYGYTF.